This T cell receptor beta chain was observed in a study of blood T cells in healthy people across ages. The CDR3 totals 14 residues. The germline CDR1 and CDR2 sequences are MGHDK and SYGVNS. Concerning this clonotype itself: The antigen is undetermined. This may arise from a read error, as a much more abundant clone is one base away.

Alongside a J-beta primer mix, a sample-barcoded 5' primer served in a second PCR lasting about 7 to 12 cycles. CDR3-containing paired-end reads numbering at least 2.5 million came from each sample. TCRdb called the 5' RACE reads again in MiXCR, with one record for every CDR3 protein. The sample shows approximately 810,000 distinct CDR3 sequences, around 28% of them seen only once. The study, taken as a whole, reports: Possibly confounding the expanded clonotype changes was the fact that donor CMV status was unknown.

The origin of this receptor is a woman of 80 years or more in good health. The sequencing sample was made of blood. The rearrangement uses TRBV25-1 and TRBJ1-5; tentatively, D is TRBD1 (5 bases). The CDR3 spells CASSSGTLNRPQHF. DNA for the CDR3: TGTGCCAGCAGTTCCGGGACTCTTAATCGGCCCCAGCATTTT.